The 24 T cell receptor beta chains below come from one sample, sequenced in a study of OX40 agonist ivuxolimab in advanced cancers. Using immunoSEQ multiplex PCR, the repertoire was profiled, and TCRdb retains in-frame clones only, with some absent. The profile covers about 68,000 clones, with approximately 87% appearing a single time and about 0.66% taken by the ten largest. The sample in question was CD4+ or CD8+ T cells sorted from blood, obtained in a trial of the OX40 agonist ivuxolimab. The receptor source for this set is an adult with an advanced solid tumor such as melanoma, head and neck, liver or kidney cancer.

V is TRBV11-2 and J is TRBJ2-5, with 7 bases fitting TRBD2. V lost 8 bases, J lost 4 bases, and 7 bases stayed unmatched. In germline, CDR1 is SGHAT, CDR2 FQNNGV. The CDR3 totals 13 residues. The CDR3 sequence: CASAGEVPETQYF. As DNA, the CDR3 is TGTGCCAGCGCGGGGGAGGTTCCAGAGACCCAGTACTTC.

The rearrangement links TRBV7-2 to TRBJ1-4; D remains unclear. The germline V gene encodes CDR1 SGHTA and CDR2 FQGNSA. V shed 5 bases and J shed 5 bases, with 12 bases lying between them. This CDR3 is built from 14 residues. CDR3 residues: CASSRARENEKLFF. CDR3 DNA: TGTGCCAGCAGCAGAGCTAGGGAGAATGAAAAACTGTTTTTT.

The chain is built from TRBV5-6 and TRBJ1-5, with TRBD1 matching over 7 bases. The germline V gene has CDR1 SGHDT and CDR2 YYEEEE. J lost 9 bases, V lost 5 bases, and 17 bases had no gene match. This CDR3 has 16 residues. The CDR3, as DNA: TGTGCCAGCAGTGACCGACAGGGTGGCCCGTATCGGCCCCAGCATTTT. Its protein is CASSDRQGGPYRPQHF.

This clone was picked up a small number of times. J is TRBJ2-4 and V is TRBV2; no reliable D call. The V end lost 1 base, the J end lost 7 bases, and 2 bases lay between the germline ends. Per the germline V gene, CDR1 is SNHLY and CDR2 is FYNNEI. CDR3 length equals 11 residues. CDR3 in DNA: TGTGCCAGCAGTGAAGTTAACATTCAGTACTTC. It codes for CASSEVNIQYF.

This clone was seen just once. V gene TRBV4-1 combines with J gene TRBJ1-6, with unresolved D. Trimming left V 3 bases short and J 0 bases short, with 12 bases between. CDR1 and CDR2 from the germline V gene are MGHRA and YSYEKL. The CDR3 runs to 17 residues. CDR3 residues: CASSQSGVGSYNSPLHF. In DNA form, the CDR3 reads TGCGCCAGCAGCCAGAGTGGGGTGGGCTCCTATAATTCACCCCTCCACTTT.

This chain uses TRBV7-9 with TRBJ2-7, with D hard to call. V lost 5 bases, J lost 3 bases, and 17 bases lay in between. Germline-derived CDR1 and CDR2 are SEHNR and FQNEAQ (reference sequence). The CDR3 has 15 residues. The chain's CDR3 is CASSINQVLYYEQYF. DNA of the CDR3: TGTGCCAGCAGCATTAATCAGGTGCTATACTACGAGCAGTACTTC.

The V and J genes are TRBV6-5 and TRBJ2-2; 7 nucleotides agree with TRBD1. CDR3 size: 15 residues. In germline, CDR1 is MNHEY, CDR2 SVGAGI. Trimming took 8 bases from V and 0 from J; bases not matched to a gene: 6. CDR3 nucleotides: TGTGCCAGCGGCCGGACAGGATCGAACACCGGGGAGCTGTTTTTT. Its translation is CASGRTGSNTGELFF.

The chain has TRBV7-2 and TRBJ2-7; 7 bases line up with TRBD1. The germline V gene has CDR1 SGHTA and CDR2 FQGNSA. Trimming took 5 bases from V and 3 from J; bases not matched to a gene: 13. The CDR3 spans 16 residues. The CDR3 bases are TGTGCCAGCAGCCCGGGCTCCGACAGGGCCCTCTACGAGCAGTACTTC. It translates to CASSPGSDRALYEQYF.

This clone was detected only once. V usage is TRBV5-4 and J usage is TRBJ2-7; 11 nucleotides line up with TRBD1. The germline gives CDR1 SGHNT, CDR2 YYREEE (reference sequence). V trimming: 4 bases; J trimming: 7 bases; junction bases outside the gene matches: 13. The CDR3 length is 16 residues. The CDR3 bases are TGTGCCAGCAGCCCGAAAATAGGACAGGGGGCGGCGGAGCAGTACTTC. Its protein is CASSPKIGQGAAEQYF.

The chain couples TRBV19 to TRBJ1-1; TRBD1 matches at 9 bases. CDR3 size: 14 residues. V lost 4 bases, J lost 4 bases, and 4 bases stayed unmatched. Germline-derived CDR1 and CDR2 are LNHDA and SQIVND (reference sequence). This CDR3 reads CASSRDRDRTEAFF. As DNA, the CDR3 is TGTGCCAGTAGTAGGGACAGGGATCGCACTGAAGCTTTCTTT.

The V gene is TRBV10-3, the J gene TRBJ2-5; no reliable D call. The CDR3 sequence is 13 residues long. Trimming removed 4 bases at V and 3 bases at J, with 9 bases between. Germline-derived CDR1 and CDR2 are ENHRY and SYGVKD. CDR3 bases: TGTGCCATCAGTGTCTATCTAAAAGAGACCCAGTACTTC. Translated, it gives CAISVYLKETQYF.

This clone was recorded a few times. The V gene is TRBV10-3, the J gene TRBJ2-3, with D possibly TRBD1 on 6 matching bases. The CDR3 extends over 14 amino acids. Germline-derived CDR1 and CDR2 are ENHRY and SYGVKD. The ends were cut back, 5 bases at V and 1 base at J, with 10 bases in the middle. CDR3 DNA: TGTGCCATCAGTCAGAAGGGGGGCACAGATACGCAGTATTTT. Its translation is CAISQKGGTDTQYF.

The chain employs TRBV18 and TRBJ2-5; 11 bases map to TRBD2. V was pared by 2 bases and J by 5 bases, with 13 bases of the junction left unmatched. CDR3 size: 18 residues. Looked up from germline, CDR1 is KGHSH and CDR2 is LQKENI. CDR3: CASSPRPSGGTTEETQYF. CDR3 nucleotides: TGTGCCAGCTCACCAAGACCTAGCGGGGGGACGACGGAGGAGACCCAGTACTTC.

The CDR3 loop is CASSLFKGPLDIQYF. The CDR3 nucleotides read TGTGCCAGCAGCTTGTTCAAGGGTCCTTTAGACATTCAGTACTTC. The gene calls are TRBV5-5 and TRBJ2-4; D gene unclear. The CDR3 consists of 15 residues. Germline CDR1 SGHKS, CDR2 YYEKEE (reference sequence). V lost 1 base and J 8 bases, leaving 16 bases between the germline ends.

As DNA, the CDR3 is TGTGCCATCAGTCCGACAGGGCTCGATTCACCCCTCCACTTT. Translating it yields CAISPTGLDSPLHF. The genes are TRBV10-3 and TRBJ1-6, with 7 positions matching TRBD1. The CDR3 covers 14 residues. V shed 5 bases, J shed 8 bases, and the junction held 6 bases outside the gene matches. CDR1 is ENHRY and CDR2 is SYGVKD in the germline V gene.

The chain joins TRBV15 to TRBJ2-3; tentative D call: TRBD2 (6 bases). Germline CDR1 reads LNHNV; CDR2 reads YYDKDF (reference sequence). The CDR3 length is 15 residues. Trimming shortened V by 2 bases and J by 4 bases, and 13 bases separated the two germline ends. CDR3 bases: TGTGCCACCAGCAGAACTACCTCGGGGGCAGATACGCAGTATTTT. Translated, it gives CATSRTTSGADTQYF.

The V and J genes are TRBV4-3 and TRBJ2-6; D is perhaps TRBD2 (5 bases). CDR3 length equals 16 residues. V dropped 4 bases and J dropped 3 bases, with 13 bases sitting between them. Germline V CDR1 and CDR2: LGHNA, YSLEER. The CDR3 DNA is TGCGCCAGCAGCCCATTAGAAGGAGGTGGGGCCAACGTCCTGACTTTC. Amino acids: CASSPLEGGGANVLTF.

V gene TRBV29-1 combines with J gene TRBJ2-7; TRBD1 or TRBD2 may be the D gene (5 bases each). There are 14 residues in the CDR3. V was trimmed by 7 bases and J by 1 base, leaving 17 bases between them. Looked up from germline, CDR1 is SQVTM and CDR2 is ANQGSEA. CDR3 sequence (DNA): TGCAGCGCCCTCCGGGACCAGGCTTCCTACGAGCAGTACTTC. Amino acid sequence: CSALRDQASYEQYF.

V is TRBV5-4 and J is TRBJ1-2; D not certain. Germline V gene data show CDR1 as SGHNT and CDR2 as YYREEE (reference sequence). V was trimmed by 3 bases and J by 0 bases, leaving 9 bases between them. This CDR3 is 14 amino acids long. CDR3 coding DNA: TGTGCCAGCAGCTGGGGTCGAGCTAACTATGGCTACACCTTC. Encoded protein: CASSWGRANYGYTF.

V usage is TRBV5-5 and J usage is TRBJ2-3, with 7 positions matching TRBD1. CDR3 length: 18 amino acids. The ends lost 4 bases at V and 0 bases at J; junction bases unmatched: 14. Germline CDR1 reads SGHKS; CDR2 reads YYEKEE (reference sequence). CDR3 nucleotide sequence: TGTGCCAGCAGCCCCCAGGGGGTGTATTTCTCTAGCACAGATACGCAGTATTTT. Its translation is CASSPQGVYFSSTDTQYF.

The chain has TRBV5-1 and TRBJ1-2; no clear D gene. The CDR3 is 15 amino acids. V gave up 2 bases and J gave up 4 bases, with 15 bases separating them. CDR1 and CDR2 from the germline V gene are SGHRS and YFSETQ. As DNA, the CDR3 is TGCGCCAGCAGCTTAGACACGTCAGTTATCTATGGCTACACCTTC. It is translated as CASSLDTSVIYGYTF. The variable domain in full, with the rest retrieved from reference TRBV5-1 and TRBJ1-2, is KAGVTQTPRYLIKTRGQQVTLSCSPISGHRSVSWYQQTPGQGLQFLFEYFSETQRNKGNFPGRFSGRQFSNSRSEMNVSTLELGDSALYLCASSLDTSVIYGYTFGSGTRLTVV.

This chain connects TRBV5-1 to TRBJ1-2; no reliable D call. The germline V gene has CDR1 SGHRS and CDR2 YFSETQ. The V end lost 4 bases, the J end lost 7 bases, and 14 bases lay between the germline ends. There are 13 residues in the CDR3. The CDR3, as DNA: TGCGCCAGCAGCCCCTTGGGAGAAGGTGGCTACACCTTC. Protein product: CASSPLGEGGYTF.

V and J are TRBV19 and TRBJ2-5; 12 bases align to TRBD2. Per germline, CDR1 LNHDA and CDR2 SQIVND (reference sequence). The CDR3 consists of 14 residues. Trimming removed 7 bases from V and 2 bases from J; junction bases left unmatched: 2. The CDR3 loop is CASMGTSGQETQYF. Here the CDR3 DNA reads TGTGCCAGTATGGGGACTAGCGGGCAAGAGACCCAGTACTTC.

This chain links TRBV6-1 with TRBJ1-2; weak D call: TRBD1 (5 bases). Germline loops: CDR1 MNHNS, CDR2 SASEGT. The CDR3 runs 14 residues. V shed 10 bases and J shed 5 bases, with 20 bases lying between them. The CDR3, as DNA: TGTGCCAACCTAATTCTGACAGAGAGTTATGGCTACACCTTC. Residues: CANLILTESYGYTF.